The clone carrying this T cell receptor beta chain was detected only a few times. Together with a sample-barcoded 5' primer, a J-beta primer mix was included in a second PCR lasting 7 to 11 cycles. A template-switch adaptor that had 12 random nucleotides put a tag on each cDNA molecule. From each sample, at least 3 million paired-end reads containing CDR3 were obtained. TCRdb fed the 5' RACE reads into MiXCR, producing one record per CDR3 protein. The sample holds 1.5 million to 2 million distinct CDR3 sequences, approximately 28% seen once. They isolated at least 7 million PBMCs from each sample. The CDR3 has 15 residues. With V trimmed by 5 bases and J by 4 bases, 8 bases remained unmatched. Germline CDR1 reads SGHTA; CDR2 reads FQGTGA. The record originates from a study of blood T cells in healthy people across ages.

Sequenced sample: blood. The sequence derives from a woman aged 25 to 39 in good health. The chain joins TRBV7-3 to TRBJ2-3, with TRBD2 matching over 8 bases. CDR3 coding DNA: TGTGCCAGCAGCCGCCTTAGCGGGGCCCCAGATACGCAGTATTTT. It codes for CASSRLSGAPDTQYF.